The clone carrying this TCR beta chain occurred once. The antigen is unknown. This entry belongs to a study of T cell responses to AZD1222 COVID-19 vaccine. At the level of the study: Second doses were pooled across both intervals (about 4 or about 12 weeks). Study results and limitations: White British ancestry dominated among donors, who included more females, and clonal diversity was possibly underestimated.

Looked up from germline, CDR1 is SGDLS and CDR2 is YYNGEE. The ends lost 0 bases at V and 9 bases at J; junction bases unmatched: 2. The CDR3 sequence is 13 residues long. The protocol was immunoSEQ multiplex PCR, while the TCRdb copy is restricted to in-frame clones and leaves out a portion. The repertoire holds about 97,000 clones, 90% seen once, with 1% to 1.5% in the top ten. This sequence was found in an adult in good health. The sequencing used peripheral blood, collected on day 0 of AZD1222 vaccination. This sequence joins TRBV9 and TRBJ2-4; 8 nucleotides line up with TRBD1. The CDR3 nucleotides read TGTGCCAGCAGCGTAGCAGGGGGCGGCATTCAGTACTTC. Its protein is CASSVAGGGIQYF.